These T cell receptor beta chains were read from a single sample in a study of T-cell reconstitution after alpha-beta-depleted transplantation in children. A single record per CDR3 protein comes from TCRdb applying MiXCR to the PCR reads. This repertoire shows around 680,000 distinct CDR3 sequences, 16% found once; its top ten account for 1.1%. The sample consisted of PBMCs from the stem cell graft donor, taken from the stem cell graft. All receptors come from a human donor who donated a stem cell graft to a child with acute myeloid leukemia. CDR3s include the opening cysteine and the closing phenylalanine or tryptophan.

cdr3_aa	cdr3_length	j_call	v_call
CASSFRGGEQFF	12	TRBJ2-1	TRBV12-3/TRBV12-4
CASSSRGGGPDHEKLFF	17	TRBJ1-4	TRBV4-3
CASSSEGTTMNTEAFF	16	TRBJ1-1	TRBV11-2
CSASSSGGLTDLYEQYF	17	TRBJ2-7	TRBV20-1
CASSYTSGGTQETQYF	16	TRBJ2-5	TRBV12-3/TRBV12-4
CALQEDGQETQYF	13	TRBJ2-5	TRBV28
CASSLAGAYEQNF	13	TRBJ2-7	TRBV12-3/TRBV12-4
CASSLGGFGETQYF	14	TRBJ2-5	TRBV28
CSALAEEQYF	10	TRBJ2-7	TRBV20-1
CSVAGGGLDETQYF	14	TRBJ2-5	TRBV29-1
CASSLAKSTDTQYF	14	TRBJ2-3	TRBV7-6
CATQSRGEAFF	11	TRBJ1-1	TRBV12-3/TRBV12-4
CASSVPGVGIQYF	13	TRBJ2-4	TRBV7-9
CASSLRSRNRGSYNEQFF	18	TRBJ2-1	TRBV12-3/TRBV12-4
CASSNQPLYEQYF	13	TRBJ2-7	TRBV7-2
CSAGLAGGADTQYF	14	TRBJ2-3	TRBV20-1
CSASDVTGGKGKLFF	15	TRBJ1-4	TRBV20-1
CASSLVGNSPLHF	13	TRBJ1-6	TRBV7-2